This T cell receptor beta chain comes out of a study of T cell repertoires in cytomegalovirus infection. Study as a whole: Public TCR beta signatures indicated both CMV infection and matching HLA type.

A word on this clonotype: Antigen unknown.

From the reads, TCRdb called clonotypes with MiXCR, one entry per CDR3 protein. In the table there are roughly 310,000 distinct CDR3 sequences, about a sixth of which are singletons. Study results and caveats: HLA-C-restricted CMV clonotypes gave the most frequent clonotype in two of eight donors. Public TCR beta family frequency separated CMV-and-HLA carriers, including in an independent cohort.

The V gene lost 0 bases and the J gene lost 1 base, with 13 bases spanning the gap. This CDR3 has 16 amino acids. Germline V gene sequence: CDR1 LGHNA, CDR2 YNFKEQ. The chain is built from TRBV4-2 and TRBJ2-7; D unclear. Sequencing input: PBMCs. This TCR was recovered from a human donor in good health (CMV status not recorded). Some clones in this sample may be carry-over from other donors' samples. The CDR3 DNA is TGTGCCAGCAGCCAAGATATACAGATGCTGTCCTACGAGCAGTACTTC. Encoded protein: CASSQDIQMLSYEQYF.